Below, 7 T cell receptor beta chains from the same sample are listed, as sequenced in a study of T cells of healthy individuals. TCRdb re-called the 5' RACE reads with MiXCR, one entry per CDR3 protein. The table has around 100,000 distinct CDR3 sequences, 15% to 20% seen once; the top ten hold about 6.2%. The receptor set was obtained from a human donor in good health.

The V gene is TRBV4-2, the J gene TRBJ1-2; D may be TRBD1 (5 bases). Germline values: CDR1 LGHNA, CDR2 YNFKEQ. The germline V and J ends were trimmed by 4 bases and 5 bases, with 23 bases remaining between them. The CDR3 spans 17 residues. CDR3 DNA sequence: TGTGCCAGCAGCCCCTCCCACAGGTTTCTGATCGTGTATGGCTACACCTTC. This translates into CASSPSHRFLIVYGYTF.

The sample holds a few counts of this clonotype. CDR3 loop: CATSSVQETQYF. DNA for the CDR3: TGTGCCACCTCTAGCGTCCAAGAGACCCAGTACTTC. The J gene is TRBJ2-5, the V gene TRBV10-3, with D perhaps matching TRBD2 (6 bases). Trimming cost V 10 bases and J 1 base, with 10 bases left between them. Germline-derived CDR1 and CDR2 are ENHRY and SYGVKD. CDR3 size: 12 residues.

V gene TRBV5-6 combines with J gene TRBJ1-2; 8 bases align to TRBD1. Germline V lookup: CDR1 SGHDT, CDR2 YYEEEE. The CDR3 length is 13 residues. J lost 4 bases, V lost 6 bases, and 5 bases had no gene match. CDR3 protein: CASNKDRGYGYTF. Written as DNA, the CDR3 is TGTGCCAGCAACAAAGACAGGGGCTATGGCTACACCTTC.

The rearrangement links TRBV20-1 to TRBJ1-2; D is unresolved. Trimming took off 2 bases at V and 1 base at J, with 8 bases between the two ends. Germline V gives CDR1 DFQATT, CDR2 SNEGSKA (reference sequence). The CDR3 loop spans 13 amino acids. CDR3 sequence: CSARSVGNYGYTF. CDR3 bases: TGCAGTGCTAGATCGGTGGGTAACTATGGCTACACCTTC.

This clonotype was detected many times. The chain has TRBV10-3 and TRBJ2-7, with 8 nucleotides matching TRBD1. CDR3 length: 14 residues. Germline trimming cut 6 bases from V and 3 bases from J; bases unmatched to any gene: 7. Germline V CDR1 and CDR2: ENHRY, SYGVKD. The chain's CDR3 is CAIRTPGQDYEQYF. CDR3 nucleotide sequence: TGTGCCATCAGAACACCGGGACAGGACTACGAGCAGTACTTC.

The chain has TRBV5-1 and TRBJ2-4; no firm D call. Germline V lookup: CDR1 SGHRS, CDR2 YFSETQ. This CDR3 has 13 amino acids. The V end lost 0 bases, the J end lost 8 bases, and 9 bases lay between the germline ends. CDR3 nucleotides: TGCGCCAGCAGCTTGGGACCTAACGACATTCAGTACTTC. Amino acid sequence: CASSLGPNDIQYF.

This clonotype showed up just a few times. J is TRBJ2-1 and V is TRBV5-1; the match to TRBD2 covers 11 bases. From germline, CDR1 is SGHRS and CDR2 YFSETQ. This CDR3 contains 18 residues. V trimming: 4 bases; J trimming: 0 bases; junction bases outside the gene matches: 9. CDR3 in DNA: TGCGCCAGCAGCCCCTCCGGGACTAGCGGTTCCTCCTACAATGAGCAGTTCTTC. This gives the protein CASSPSGTSGSSYNEQFF.